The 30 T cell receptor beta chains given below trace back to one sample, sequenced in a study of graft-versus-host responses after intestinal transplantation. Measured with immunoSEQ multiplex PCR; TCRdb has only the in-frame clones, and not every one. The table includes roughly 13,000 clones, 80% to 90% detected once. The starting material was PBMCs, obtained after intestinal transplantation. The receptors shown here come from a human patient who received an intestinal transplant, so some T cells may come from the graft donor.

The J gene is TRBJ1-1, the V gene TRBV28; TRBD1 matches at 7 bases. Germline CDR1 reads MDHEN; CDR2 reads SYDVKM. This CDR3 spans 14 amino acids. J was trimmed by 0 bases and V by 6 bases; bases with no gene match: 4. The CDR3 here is CASRPGTVNTEAFF. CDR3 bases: TGTGCCAGCAGGCCCGGGACAGTGAACACTGAAGCTTTCTTT.

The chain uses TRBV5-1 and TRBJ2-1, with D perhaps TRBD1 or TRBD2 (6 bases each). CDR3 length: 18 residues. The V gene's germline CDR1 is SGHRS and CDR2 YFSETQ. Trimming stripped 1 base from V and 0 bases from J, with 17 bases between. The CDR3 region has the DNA TGCGCCAGCAGCTTGACGGGGGCACGGGGATCCTCCTACAATGAGCAGTTCTTC. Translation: CASSLTGARGSSYNEQFF.

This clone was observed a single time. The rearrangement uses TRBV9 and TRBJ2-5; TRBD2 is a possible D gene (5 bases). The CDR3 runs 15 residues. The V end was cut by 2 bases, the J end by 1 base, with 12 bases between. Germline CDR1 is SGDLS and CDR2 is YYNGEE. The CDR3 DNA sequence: TGTGCCAGCAGCGTTCAAGGCGGGCTCCAAGAGACCCAGTACTTC. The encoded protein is CASSVQGGLQETQYF.

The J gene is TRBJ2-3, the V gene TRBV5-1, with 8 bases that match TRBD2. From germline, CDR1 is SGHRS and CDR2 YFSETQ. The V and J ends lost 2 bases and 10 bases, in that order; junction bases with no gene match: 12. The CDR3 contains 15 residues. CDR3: CASSFDGVGTRAQYF. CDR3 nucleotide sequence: TGCGCCAGCAGCTTTGACGGAGTGGGGACTAGGGCGCAGTATTTT.

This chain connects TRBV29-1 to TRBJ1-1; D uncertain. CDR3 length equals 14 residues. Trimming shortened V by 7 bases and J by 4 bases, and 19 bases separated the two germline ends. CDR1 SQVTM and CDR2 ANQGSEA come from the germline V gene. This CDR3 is CSGSPVEKGTEAFF. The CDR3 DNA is TGCAGCGGGTCGCCGGTGGAAAAGGGCACTGAAGCTTTCTTT.

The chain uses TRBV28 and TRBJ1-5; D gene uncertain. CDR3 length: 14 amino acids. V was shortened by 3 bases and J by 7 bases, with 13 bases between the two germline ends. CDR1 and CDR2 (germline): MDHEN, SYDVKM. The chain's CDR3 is CASSFSGMYQPQHF. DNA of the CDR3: TGTGCCAGCAGTTTCTCCGGGATGTACCAGCCCCAGCATTTT. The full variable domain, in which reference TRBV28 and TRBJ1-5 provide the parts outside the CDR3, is DVKVTQSSRYLVKRTGEKVFLECVQDMDHENMFWYRQDPGLGLRLIYFSYDVKMKEKGDIPEGYSVSREKKERFSLILESASTNQTSMYLCASSFSGMYQPQHFGDGTRLSIL.

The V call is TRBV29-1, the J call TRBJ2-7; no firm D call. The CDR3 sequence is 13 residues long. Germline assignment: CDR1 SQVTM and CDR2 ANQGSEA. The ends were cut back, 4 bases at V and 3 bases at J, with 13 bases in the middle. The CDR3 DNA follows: TGCAGCGTTGTAGGCAGCCTCGACTACGAGCAGTACTTC. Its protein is CSVVGSLDYEQYF.

The CDR3 spells CASRSRQALLGYTF. The CDR3 DNA reads as TGTGCCAGCAGGAGTAGACAGGCCCTTCTTGGCTACACCTTC. The gene calls are TRBV7-2 and TRBJ1-2, with D possibly matching TRBD1 (6 bases). The CDR3 has 14 amino acids. V gave up 6 bases and J gave up 7 bases, with 18 bases separating them. The germline V gene has CDR1 SGHTA and CDR2 FQGNSA.

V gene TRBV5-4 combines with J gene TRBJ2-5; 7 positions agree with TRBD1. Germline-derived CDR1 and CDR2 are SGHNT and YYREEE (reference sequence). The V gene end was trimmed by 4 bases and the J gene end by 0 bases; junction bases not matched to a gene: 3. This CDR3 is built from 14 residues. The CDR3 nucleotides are TGTGCCAGCAGCATGACAGGGAACCAAGAGACCCAGTACTTC. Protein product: CASSMTGNQETQYF.

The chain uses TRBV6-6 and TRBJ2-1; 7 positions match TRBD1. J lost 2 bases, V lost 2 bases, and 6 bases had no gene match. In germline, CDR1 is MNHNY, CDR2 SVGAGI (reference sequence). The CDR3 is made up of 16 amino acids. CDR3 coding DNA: TGTGCCAGCAGTTACAGAGGACAGGTTCCCTACAATGAGCAGTTCTTC. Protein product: CASSYRGQVPYNEQFF.

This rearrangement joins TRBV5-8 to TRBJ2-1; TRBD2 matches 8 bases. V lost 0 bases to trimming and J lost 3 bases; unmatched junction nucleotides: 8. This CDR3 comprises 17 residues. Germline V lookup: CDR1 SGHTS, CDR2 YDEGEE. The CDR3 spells CASSLGLAGSIYNEQFF. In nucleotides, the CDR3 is TGTGCCAGCAGCTTGGGTCTAGCGGGCTCCATCTACAATGAGCAGTTCTTC.

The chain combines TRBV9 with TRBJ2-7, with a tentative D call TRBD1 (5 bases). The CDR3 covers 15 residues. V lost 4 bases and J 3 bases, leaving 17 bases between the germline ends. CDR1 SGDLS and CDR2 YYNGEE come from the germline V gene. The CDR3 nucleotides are TGTGCCAGCAGCCCCCCGAACGGACACAACTACGAGCAGTACTTC. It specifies CASSPPNGHNYEQYF.

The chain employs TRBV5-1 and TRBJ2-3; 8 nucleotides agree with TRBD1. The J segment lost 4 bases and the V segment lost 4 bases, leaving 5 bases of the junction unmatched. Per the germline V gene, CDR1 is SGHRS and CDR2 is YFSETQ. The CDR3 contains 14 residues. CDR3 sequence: CASSDPQGADTQYF. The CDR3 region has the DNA TGCGCCAGCAGCGACCCACAGGGGGCAGATACGCAGTATTTT.

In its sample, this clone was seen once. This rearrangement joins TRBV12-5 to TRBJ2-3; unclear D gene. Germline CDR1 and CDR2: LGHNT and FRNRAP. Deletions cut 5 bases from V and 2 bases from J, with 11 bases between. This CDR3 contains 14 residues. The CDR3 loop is CASGPGTLTDTQYF. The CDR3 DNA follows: TGTGCTAGTGGTCCTGGTACTCTCACAGATACGCAGTATTTT.

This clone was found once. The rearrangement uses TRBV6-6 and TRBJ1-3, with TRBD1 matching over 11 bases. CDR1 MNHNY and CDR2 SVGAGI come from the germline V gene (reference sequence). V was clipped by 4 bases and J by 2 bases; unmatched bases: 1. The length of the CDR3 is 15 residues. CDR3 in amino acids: CASSLDRGPGNTIYF. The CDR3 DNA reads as TGTGCCAGCAGTTTGGACAGGGGGCCTGGAAACACCATATATTTT.

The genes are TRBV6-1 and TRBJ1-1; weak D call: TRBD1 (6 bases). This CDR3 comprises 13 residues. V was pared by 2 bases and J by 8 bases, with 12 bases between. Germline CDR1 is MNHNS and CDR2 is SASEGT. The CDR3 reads CASSEIPGQEAFF. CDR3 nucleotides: TGTGCCAGCAGTGAAATTCCCGGACAGGAAGCTTTCTTT.

CDR3: CASVRSTNEKLFF. DNA of the CDR3: TGTGCCAGCGTTAGATCAACTAATGAAAAACTGTTTTTT. The chain has TRBV2 and TRBJ1-4; no firm D call. Deletions cut 8 bases from V and 0 bases from J, with 7 bases between. The CDR3 is 13 residues long. CDR1 and CDR2 (germline): SNHLY, FYNNEI.

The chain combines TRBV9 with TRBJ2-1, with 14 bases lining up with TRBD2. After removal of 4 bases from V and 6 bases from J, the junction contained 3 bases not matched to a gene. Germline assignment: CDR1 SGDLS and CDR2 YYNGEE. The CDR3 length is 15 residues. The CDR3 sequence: CASSLGTSGSNEQFF. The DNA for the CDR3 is TGTGCCAGCAGCTTAGGGACTAGCGGGAGCAATGAGCAGTTCTTC.

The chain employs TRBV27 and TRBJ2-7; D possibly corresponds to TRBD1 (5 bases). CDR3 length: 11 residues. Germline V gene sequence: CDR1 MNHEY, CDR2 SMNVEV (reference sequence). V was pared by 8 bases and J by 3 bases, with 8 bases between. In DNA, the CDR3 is TGTGCCAGCGGGGCAAGCTACGAGCAGTACTTC. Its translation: CASGASYEQYF.

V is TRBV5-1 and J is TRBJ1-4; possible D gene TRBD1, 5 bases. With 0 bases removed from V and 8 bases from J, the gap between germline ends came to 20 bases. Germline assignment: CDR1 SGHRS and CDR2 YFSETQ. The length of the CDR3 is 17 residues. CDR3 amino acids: CASSLAGSQGWREKLFF. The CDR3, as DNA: TGCGCCAGCAGCTTGGCTGGTAGTCAGGGCTGGAGAGAAAAACTGTTTTTT.

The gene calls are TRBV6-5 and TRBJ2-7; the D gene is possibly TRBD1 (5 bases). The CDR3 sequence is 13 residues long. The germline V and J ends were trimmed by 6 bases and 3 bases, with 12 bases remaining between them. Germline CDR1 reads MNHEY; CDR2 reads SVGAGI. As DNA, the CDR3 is TGTGCCAGCAGGAAGGCAGGGAACTACGAGCAGTACTTC. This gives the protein CASRKAGNYEQYF.

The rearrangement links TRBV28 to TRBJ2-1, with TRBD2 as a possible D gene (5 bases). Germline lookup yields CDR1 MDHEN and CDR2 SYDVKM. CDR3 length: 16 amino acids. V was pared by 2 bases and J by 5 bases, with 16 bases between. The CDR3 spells CASSLGWESLDNEQFF. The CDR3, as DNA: TGTGCCAGCAGTTTAGGGTGGGAGAGCCTTGACAATGAGCAGTTCTTC.

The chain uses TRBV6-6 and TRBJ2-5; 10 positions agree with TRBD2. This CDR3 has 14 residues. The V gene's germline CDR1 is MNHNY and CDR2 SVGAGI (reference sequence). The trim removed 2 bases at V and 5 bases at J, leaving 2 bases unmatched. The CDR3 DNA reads TGTGCCAGCAGTTACCTAGCGGGAGTGGAGACCCAGTACTTC. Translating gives CASSYLAGVETQYF.

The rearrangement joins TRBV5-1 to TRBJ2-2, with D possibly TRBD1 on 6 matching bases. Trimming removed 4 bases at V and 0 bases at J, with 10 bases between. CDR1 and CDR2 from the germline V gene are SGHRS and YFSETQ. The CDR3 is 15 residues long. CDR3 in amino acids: CASSGDTSNTGELFF. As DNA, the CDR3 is TGCGCCAGCAGCGGGGACACATCGAACACCGGGGAGCTGTTTTTT. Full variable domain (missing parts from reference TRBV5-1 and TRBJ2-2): KAGVTQTPRYLIKTRGQQVTLSCSPISGHRSVSWYQQTPGQGLQFLFEYFSETQRNKGNFPGRFSGRQFSNSRSEMNVSTLELGDSALYLCASSGDTSNTGELFFGEGSRLTVL.

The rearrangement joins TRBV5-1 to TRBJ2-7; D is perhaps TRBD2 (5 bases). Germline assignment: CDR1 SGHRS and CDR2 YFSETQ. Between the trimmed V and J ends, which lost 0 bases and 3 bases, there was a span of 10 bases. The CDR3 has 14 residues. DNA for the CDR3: TGCGCCAGCAGCTTGGTTCTGGGGAGCTACGAGCAGTACTTC. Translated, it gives CASSLVLGSYEQYF.

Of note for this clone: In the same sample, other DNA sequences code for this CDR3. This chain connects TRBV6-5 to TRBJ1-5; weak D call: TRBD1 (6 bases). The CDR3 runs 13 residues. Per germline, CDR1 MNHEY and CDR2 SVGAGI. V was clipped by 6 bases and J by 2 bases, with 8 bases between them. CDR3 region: CASSPGGNQPQHF. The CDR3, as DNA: TGTGCCAGCAGCCCAGGGGGCAATCAGCCCCAGCATTTT.

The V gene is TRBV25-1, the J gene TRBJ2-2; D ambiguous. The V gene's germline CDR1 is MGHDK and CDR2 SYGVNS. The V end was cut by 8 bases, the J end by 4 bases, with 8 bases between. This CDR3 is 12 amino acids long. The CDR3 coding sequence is TGTGCCAGCCGACGCTCCACCGGGGAGCTGTTTTTT. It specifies CASRRSTGELFF.

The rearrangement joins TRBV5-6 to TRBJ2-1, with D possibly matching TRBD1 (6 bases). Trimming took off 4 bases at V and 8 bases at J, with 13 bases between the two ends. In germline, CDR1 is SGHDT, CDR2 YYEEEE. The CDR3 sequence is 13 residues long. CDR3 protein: CASSLGGLDEQFF. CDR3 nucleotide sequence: TGTGCCAGCAGCCTAGGGGGTTTAGATGAGCAGTTCTTC.

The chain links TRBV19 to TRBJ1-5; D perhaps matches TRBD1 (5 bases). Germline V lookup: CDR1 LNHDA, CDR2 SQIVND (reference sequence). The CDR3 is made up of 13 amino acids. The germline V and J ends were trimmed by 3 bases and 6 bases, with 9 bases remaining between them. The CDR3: CASSMGTLQPQHF. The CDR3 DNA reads TGTGCCAGTAGTATGGGGACGCTTCAGCCCCAGCATTTT. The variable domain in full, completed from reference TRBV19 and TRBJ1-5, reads DGGITQSPKYLFRKEGQNVTLSCEQNLNHDAMYWYRQDPGQGLRLIYYSQIVNDFQKGDIAEGYSVSREKKESFPLTVTSAQKNPTAFYLCASSMGTLQPQHFGDGTRLSIL.

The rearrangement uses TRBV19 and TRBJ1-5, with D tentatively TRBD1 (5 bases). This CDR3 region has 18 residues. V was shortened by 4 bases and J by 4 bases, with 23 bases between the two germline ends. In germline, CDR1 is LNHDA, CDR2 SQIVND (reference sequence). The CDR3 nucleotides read TGTGCCAGTAGTAACCCGAGGGAGGGCAGGGTCCTTAATCAGCCCCAGCATTTT. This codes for CASSNPREGRVLNQPQHF.